This passage covers 21 T cell receptor beta chains from one sample sequenced in a study of Graves' ophthalmopathy and Graves' hyperthyroidism. Scientists amplified the TCR beta CDR3 regions from RNA transcripts. RT-PCR in the first round used HTBI primers; a second-round multiplex PCR followed. TCRdb reprocessed the multiplex PCR reads via MiXCR and lists one record per CDR3 protein. The data contain around 1,200,000 distinct CDR3 sequences, about 35% of them singletons. The sequenced sample consisted of peripheral blood or thyroid tissue (not recorded which). These receptors originate from an adult man with Graves' hyperthyroidism.

The rearrangement uses TRBV15 and TRBJ2-7, with TRBD1 matching 9 bases. From germline, CDR1 is LNHNV and CDR2 YYDKDF (reference sequence). V lost 5 bases, J lost 5 bases, and 7 bases stayed unmatched. The CDR3 runs 14 residues. CDR3 sequence (DNA): TGTGCCACCAGCGTACACAGGGGGCTCGACGAGCAGTACTTC. It codes for CATSVHRGLDEQYF.

This clonotype was detected ten times or more. The chain uses TRBV20-1 and TRBJ1-6; unclear D gene. The V gene's germline CDR1 is DFQATT and CDR2 SNEGSKA (reference sequence). The CDR3 is 15 amino acids. V lost 2 bases and J lost 0, with 8 bases in between. The CDR3 reads CSARHRSSYNSPLHF. The CDR3 DNA sequence: TGCAGTGCTAGACACAGAAGCTCCTATAATTCACCCCTCCACTTT.

This rearrangement joins TRBV20-1 to TRBJ2-5; possible D gene TRBD1, 6 bases. Germline V lookup: CDR1 DFQATT, CDR2 SNEGSKA (reference sequence). The length of the CDR3 is 13 residues. The ends were cut back, 3 bases at V and 9 bases at J, with 17 bases in the middle. The chain's CDR3 is CSASETGYQPQYF. The CDR3 nucleotides are TGCAGTGCTAGCGAGACAGGATATCAGCCCCAGTACTTC.

CDR3 loop: CSASLGSSHTQHF. The DNA for the CDR3 is TGCAGTGCAAGTTTAGGGTCGAGCCATACCCAGCATTTT. This chain connects TRBV20-1 to TRBJ1-5; no definite D call. V was trimmed by 6 bases and J by 11 bases, leaving 20 bases between them. Looked up from germline, CDR1 is DFQATT and CDR2 is SNEGSKA (reference sequence). The CDR3 contains 13 residues.

This clonotype was observed a few times. The chain has TRBV10-1 and TRBJ1-2; D might be TRBD1 (5 bases). CDR1 and CDR2 (germline): WNHNN, SYGVQD (reference sequence). Trimming left V 10 bases short and J 1 base short, with 13 bases between. The length of the CDR3 is 13 residues. CDR3 loop: CAIVRDLNYGYTF. The CDR3 DNA follows: TGCGCCATTGTAAGGGACCTTAACTATGGCTACACCTTC.

This clonotype was recorded a few times. The chain employs TRBV27 and TRBJ2-2, with unresolved D. V lost 10 bases and J 5 bases, leaving 17 bases between the germline ends. Germline lookup yields CDR1 MNHEY and CDR2 SMNVEV (reference sequence). This CDR3 has 14 amino acids. CDR3 residues: CATRLGPLTGELFF. DNA for the CDR3: TGTGCCACCCGACTCGGTCCACTTACCGGGGAGCTGTTTTTT.

This clonotype has just a few counts. The rearrangement links TRBV4-1 to TRBJ2-2; a possible D gene is TRBD1 (6 bases). Deletions cut 4 bases from V and 2 bases from J, with 11 bases between. CDR1 and CDR2 from the germline V gene are MGHRA and YSYEKL. This CDR3 is built from 15 residues. The CDR3 reads CASSRWDTNTGELFF. CDR3 bases: TGCGCCAGCAGCCGGTGGGACACCAACACCGGGGAGCTGTTTTTT.

Written as DNA, the CDR3 is TGTGCCAGCAGCACTAGGACAGGGATAAATGAAAAACTGTTTTTT. Protein: CASSTRTGINEKLFF. V gene TRBV5-6 combines with J gene TRBJ1-4, with 8 nucleotides matching TRBD1. The ends lost 4 bases at V and 5 bases at J; junction bases unmatched: 7. Germline CDR1 reads SGHDT; CDR2 reads YYEEEE. The length of the CDR3 is 15 residues.

The chain links TRBV7-8 to TRBJ1-5, with D hard to call. CDR3 length: 14 residues. CDR1 and CDR2 (germline): SGHVS, FQNEAQ. V was trimmed by 4 bases and J by 13 bases, leaving 20 bases between them. In nucleotides, the CDR3 is TGTGCCAGCAGCTCATCACCTAGTGAAGCGCCTCAGCATTTT. Protein product: CASSSSPSEAPQHF. The full variable domain, in which reference TRBV7-8 and TRBJ1-5 provide the parts outside the CDR3, is GAGVSQSPRYKVAKRGQDVALRCDPISGHVSLFWYQQALGQGPEFLTYFQNEAQLDKSGLPSDRFFAERPEGSVSTLKIQRTQQEDSAVYLCASSSSPSEAPQHFGDGTRLSIL.

The genes are TRBV24-1 and TRBJ2-7; a possible D gene is TRBD2 (5 bases). This CDR3 contains 12 residues. Germline V gene lookup returns CDR1 KGHDR and CDR2 SFDVKD. CDR3 loop: CARDIGLYEQYF. CDR3 DNA sequence: TGTGCTAGAGATATAGGACTCTACGAGCAGTACTTC.

The chain joins TRBV20-1 to TRBJ2-5; perhaps TRBD1 as D (6 bases). CDR3 length: 14 residues. The V gene's germline CDR1 is DFQATT and CDR2 SNEGSKA (reference sequence). V gave up 7 bases and J gave up 0 bases, with 15 bases separating them. The CDR3 nucleotides are TGCAGTGATAGTCGGACAGACCACCAAGAGACCCAGTACTTC. It yields the protein CSDSRTDHQETQYF.

This rearrangement joins TRBV12-3 or TRBV12-4 to TRBJ2-1; a weak D match, TRBD1 (5 bases). This CDR3 spans 13 amino acids. Trimming took 5 bases from V and 5 from J, leaving 10 bases between them. The CDR3 nucleotides read TGTGCCAGCAGTATACAGGACGACAATGAGCAGTTCTTC. As protein: CASSIQDDNEQFF.

The V call is TRBV10-3, the J call TRBJ1-1, with TRBD1 matching 9 bases. The V and J ends lost 6 bases and 7 bases, in that order; junction bases with no gene match: 6. Germline CDR1 reads ENHRY; CDR2 reads SYGVKD. The CDR3 runs to 13 residues. The CDR3 sequence: CAISEDRGLEAFF. Written as DNA, the CDR3 is TGTGCCATCAGCGAGGACAGGGGCCTTGAAGCTTTCTTT.

The chain recombines TRBV29-1 with TRBJ2-3; D might be TRBD2 (5 bases). The V gene's germline CDR1 is SQVTM and CDR2 ANQGSEA. V lost 4 bases and J 4 bases, leaving 9 bases between the germline ends. The CDR3 spans 12 residues. CDR3 bases: TGCAGCGTTGCGCGGGTCGCAGATACGCAGTATTTT. It yields the protein CSVARVADTQYF.

The chain combines TRBV7-9 with TRBJ1-6; the D gene is possibly TRBD1 (5 bases). Germline values: CDR1 SEHNR, CDR2 FQNEAQ (reference sequence). This CDR3 is 15 amino acids long. V shed 5 bases and J shed 10 bases, with 18 bases lying between them. CDR3 sequence: CASSIEVQGLSPLHF. CDR3 sequence (DNA): TGTGCCAGCAGCATAGAAGTCCAGGGTCTATCACCCCTCCACTTT.

This clonotype occurred many times. The chain joins TRBV12-3 or TRBV12-4 to TRBJ2-7; 8 nucleotides line up with TRBD2. The V gene end was trimmed by 6 bases and the J gene end by 4 bases; junction bases not matched to a gene: 8. There are 14 residues in the CDR3. The CDR3 is CASSPLAGRYEQYF. The CDR3 coding sequence is TGTGCCAGCAGCCCGTTAGCGGGAAGATACGAGCAGTACTTC.

This clonotype was recorded only once. This could be a read error, since a much larger clone is one nucleotide away. The rearrangement links TRBV7-9 to TRBJ1-2; D is unresolved. The germline V gene encodes CDR1 SEHNR and CDR2 FQNEAQ (reference sequence). The V and J ends lost 1 base and 5 bases respectively, with 17 bases between them. The CDR3 covers 16 residues. CDR3 sequence reads: CASSLVSLGSSYGYTF. The CDR3 DNA reads as TGTGCCAGCAGCTTAGTCTCATTGGGGTCTTCGTATGGCTACACCTTC.

Concerning this clonotype itself: Possible read error: a much larger clone is one base away. The rearrangement links TRBV9 to TRBJ1-2, with 8 bases matching TRBD1. This CDR3 has 17 amino acids. Trimming cost V 4 bases and J 5 bases; bases outside gene matches: 16. CDR1 and CDR2 from the germline V gene are SGDLS and YYNGEE. In nucleotides, the CDR3 is TGTGCCAGCAGCTTTGGACAGGGAGGAACACTTAGATATGGCTACACCTTC. Amino acids: CASSFGQGGTLRYGYTF. The full variable domain, in which reference TRBV9 and TRBJ1-2 provide the parts outside the CDR3, is DSGVTQTPKHLITATGQRVTLRCSPRSGDLSVYWYQQSLDQGLQFLIQYYNGEERAKGNILERFSAQQFPDLHSELNLSSLELGDSALYFCASSFGQGGTLRYGYTFGSGTRLTVV.

The rearrangement joins TRBV5-1 to TRBJ2-7; 8 bases map to TRBD2. This CDR3 is 18 amino acids long. V was clipped by 5 bases and J by 3 bases; unmatched bases: 19. Per the germline V gene, CDR1 is SGHRS and CDR2 is YFSETQ. The CDR3: CASSAQNKSGGVFYEQYF. In DNA, the CDR3 is TGCGCCAGCAGTGCACAAAATAAAAGCGGGGGAGTCTTCTACGAGCAGTACTTC.

The V and J genes are TRBV5-6 and TRBJ2-5, with 10 bases that match TRBD2. The CDR3 runs to 14 residues. Looked up from germline, CDR1 is SGHDT and CDR2 is YYEEEE. After removal of 5 bases from V and 5 bases from J, the junction contained 6 bases not matched to a gene. The CDR3 nucleotides are TGTGCCAGCAGACCCCTAGCGGGAGTTGAGACCCAGTACTTC. Translated, it gives CASRPLAGVETQYF.

This chain uses TRBV9 with TRBJ1-4, with D possibly matching TRBD1 (5 bases). Germline CDR1 reads SGDLS; CDR2 reads YYNGEE. Trimming pared 6 bases from V and 7 bases from J, leaving 19 bases between. The CDR3 spans 15 residues. The CDR3 is CASNPRGGVAEKLFF. CDR3 coding DNA: TGTGCCAGCAACCCACGGGGAGGGGTTGCTGAAAAACTGTTTTTT. Supplemented by reference TRBV9 and TRBJ1-4, the full variable domain reads DSGVTQTPKHLITATGQRVTLRCSPRSGDLSVYWYQQSLDQGLQFLIQYYNGEERAKGNILERFSAQQFPDLHSELNLSSLELGDSALYFCASNPRGGVAEKLFFGSGTQLSVL.